This passage covers 25 T cell receptor beta chains from one sample sequenced in a study of shared clonotypes between healthy human individuals. Measured with immunoSEQ multiplex PCR; TCRdb has only the in-frame clones, and not every one. The sample lists 2,500,000 or so clones; more than 90% were seen once. Sequenced material: naive CD4+ T cells sorted from blood. Documented subset: CD45RA+ positively selected. The receptors derive from a man in his late teens or twenties in good health.

This clone occurred a few times. V usage is TRBV28 and J usage is TRBJ2-7; D is possibly TRBD2 (5 bases). Germline V gene sequence: CDR1 MDHEN, CDR2 SYDVKM. V was pared by 2 bases and J by 3 bases, with 8 bases between. This CDR3 region has 13 residues. CDR3 sequence (DNA): TGTGCCAGCAGTTTAACGAGGGACTACGAGCAGTACTTC. Its protein is CASSLTRDYEQYF.

This clone has a single count. Sequence at one end of the junction differs from germline and may be a read error. The chain couples TRBV30 to TRBJ1-1; possible D gene TRBD1, 5 bases. Germline V gene sequence: CDR1 GTSNPN, CDR2 SVGIG (reference sequence). The CDR3 runs 13 residues. In nucleotides, the CDR3 is TGTGCCTGGAGTCCGAACGGGACCCCCGGTTTCGAGTTT. Protein: CAWSPNGTPGFEF.

V and J are TRBV7-9 and TRBJ2-2, with a weak D call TRBD2 (5 bases). The CDR3 totals 16 residues. Germline CDR1 is SEHNR and CDR2 is FQNEAQ (reference sequence). Trimming left V 3 bases short and J 0 bases short, with 11 bases between. The CDR3 DNA reads TGTGCCAGCAGCTTGGATGTCGGGACGAACACCGGGGAGCTGTTTTTT. Translated: CASSLDVGTNTGELFF. The whole variable domain, filled in from reference TRBV7-9 and TRBJ2-2, reads DTGVSQNPRHKITKRGQNVTFRCDPISEHNRLYWYRQTLGQGPEFLTYFQNEAQLEKSRLLSDRFSAERPKGSFSTLEIQRTEQGDSAMYLCASSLDVGTNTGELFFGEGSRLTVL.

J is TRBJ2-1 and V is TRBV30, with 7 bases aligning to TRBD2. V lost 2 bases to trimming and J lost 9 bases; unmatched junction nucleotides: 13. From germline, CDR1 is GTSNPN and CDR2 SVGIG (reference sequence). The CDR3 covers 15 residues. CDR3 nucleotide sequence: TGTGCCTGGAGTCGCGGACTAGTAGGTTCACGTGAGCAGTTCTTC. It codes for CAWSRGLVGSREQFF.

The genes are TRBV4-3 and TRBJ1-1; 8 bases fit TRBD1. Germline values: CDR1 LGHNA, CDR2 YSLEER. V was clipped by 0 bases and J by 3 bases; unmatched bases: 6. The CDR3 contains 16 residues. The CDR3 is CASSQDSTGVDTEAFF. The CDR3 DNA reads as TGCGCCAGCAGCCAAGATTCGACAGGGGTGGACACTGAAGCTTTCTTT.

V is TRBV7-6 and J is TRBJ1-1, with a tentative D call TRBD1 (5 bases). The length of the CDR3 is 14 residues. Trimming removed 5 bases from V and 4 bases from J, with 14 bases in between. Germline V gene lookup returns CDR1 SGHVS and CDR2 FNYEAQ. CDR3 in amino acids: CASSPNGGGTEAFF. As DNA, the CDR3 is TGTGCCAGCAGCCCAAACGGGGGGGGCACTGAAGCTTTCTTT.

The chain employs TRBV5-8 and TRBJ2-5; D possibly corresponds to TRBD2 (5 bases). The ends were cut back, 4 bases at V and 5 bases at J, with 6 bases in the middle. The germline CDR1 and CDR2 sequences are SGHTS and YDEGEE. The CDR3 runs 11 residues. CDR3 in DNA: TGTGCCAGCAGCCAGCGGGAGACCCAGTACTTC. Translated, it gives CASSQRETQYF.

About this clone itself: Other DNA sequences of this sample code for an identical CDR3. The chain links TRBV5-1 to TRBJ2-5; possibly TRBD2 for D (7 bases). V was pared by 0 bases and J by 5 bases, with 11 bases between. In germline, CDR1 is SGHRS, CDR2 YFSETQ. The CDR3 has 14 residues. CDR3 coding DNA: TGCGCCAGCAGCTTGGTCGGGGGGCTCGAGACCCAGTACTTC. Its translation: CASSLVGGLETQYF.

V gene TRBV2 combines with J gene TRBJ2-2; maybe TRBD1 (6 bases). This CDR3 region has 18 residues. With 6 bases removed from V and 2 bases from J, the gap between germline ends came to 22 bases. Germline CDR1 reads SNHLY; CDR2 reads FYNNEI. In nucleotides, the CDR3 is TGTGCCAGCAGCAAAAACACAGGGAGAAACTCCAACACCGGGGAGCTGTTTTTT. Translating gives CASSKNTGRNSNTGELFF.

As concerns this clone: An end of the junction differs from the germline gene, which may be a read error. The V gene is TRBV19, the J gene TRBJ1-1; D unclear. Germline-derived CDR1 and CDR2 are LNHDA and SQIVND (reference sequence). The CDR3 runs 12 residues. CDR3: CSGRELKPEAFF. In DNA, the CDR3 is TGCTCCGGTAGAGAACTGAAGCCTGAAGCTTTCTTT.

This chain joins TRBV6-5 and TRBJ1-2, with D perhaps matching TRBD1 (6 bases). This CDR3 spans 13 amino acids. Germline V CDR1 and CDR2: MNHEY, SVGAGI. V was pared by 6 bases and J by 4 bases, with 12 bases between. The CDR3 sequence is CASRPQGTYGYTF. The CDR3 DNA reads as TGTGCCAGCAGGCCCCAGGGGACCTATGGCTACACCTTC.

This clone was observed a single time. Different DNA sequences within this sample yield the same CDR3. The chain has TRBV10-3 and TRBJ2-7; a weak D match, TRBD1 (7 bases). Trimming took 3 bases from V and 2 from J, leaving 8 bases between them. In germline, CDR1 is ENHRY, CDR2 SYGVKD. CDR3 length: 13 residues. Here the CDR3 DNA reads TGTGCCATCAGTGACAGGGGGGCCTACGAGCAGTACTTC. This codes for CAISDRGAYEQYF.

The chain is built from TRBV7-2 and TRBJ2-5; D may be TRBD1 (6 bases). This CDR3 is 15 amino acids long. V shed 5 bases and J shed 4 bases, with 17 bases lying between them. Germline-derived CDR1 and CDR2 are SGHTA and FQGNSA. The CDR3 bases are TGTGCCAGCAGCGAATTAGACAGGCAAAGAGAGACCCAGTACTTC. It translates to CASSELDRQRETQYF.

This chain uses TRBV27 with TRBJ2-2; D not resolved. The CDR3 consists of 13 residues. The germline V and J ends were trimmed by 6 bases and 6 bases, with 11 bases remaining between them. In germline, CDR1 is MNHEY, CDR2 SMNVEV (reference sequence). The CDR3 bases are TGTGCCAGCAGGATTTTTGAGGCCGGGGAGCTGTTTTTT. It specifies CASRIFEAGELFF.

The chain joins TRBV5-1 to TRBJ2-7; 9 nucleotides agree with TRBD2. The CDR3 covers 16 residues. Germline trimming cut 2 bases from V and 2 bases from J; bases unmatched to any gene: 8. Germline CDR1 and CDR2: SGHRS and YFSETQ. CDR3 sequence: CASSFSLAGEAYEQYF. The CDR3 region has the DNA TGCGCCAGCAGCTTCTCTTTAGCGGGAGAGGCCTACGAGCAGTACTTC.

This sequence joins TRBV12-5 and TRBJ2-4, with 8 bases fitting TRBD2. Germline trimming cut 5 bases from V and 7 bases from J; bases unmatched to any gene: 10. Germline V gene lookup returns CDR1 LGHNT and CDR2 FRNRAP. The CDR3 runs 15 residues. The CDR3 sequence is CASGLRRGGHNIQYF. For the CDR3, the DNA is TGTGCTAGTGGTCTACGACGGGGGGGGCACAACATTCAGTACTTC.

The CDR3 sequence: CSVVRTSGYEQYF. The CDR3 DNA follows: TGCAGCGTTGTCAGGACTAGCGGCTACGAGCAGTACTTC. The chain couples TRBV29-1 to TRBJ2-7; 10 bases fit TRBD2. The germline CDR1 and CDR2 sequences are SQVTM and ANQGSEA. This CDR3 spans 13 amino acids. V was clipped by 4 bases and J by 3 bases; unmatched bases: 3.

The chain links TRBV2 to TRBJ2-1, with D possibly matching TRBD2 (6 bases). Germline CDR1 is SNHLY and CDR2 is FYNNEI. The CDR3 extends over 14 amino acids. V lost 6 bases and J 7 bases, leaving 16 bases between the germline ends. CDR3 loop: CASRASGGGNEQFF. In nucleotides, the CDR3 is TGTGCCAGCAGGGCTTCCGGGGGAGGTAATGAGCAGTTCTTC.

The chain carries TRBV5-1 and TRBJ2-7, with TRBD1 matching 7 bases. Germline-derived CDR1 and CDR2 are SGHRS and YFSETQ. The J segment lost 4 bases and the V segment lost 2 bases, leaving 6 bases of the junction unmatched. The CDR3 runs to 14 residues. The CDR3 sequence: CASSLGTAKYEQYF. The CDR3 DNA follows: TGCGCCAGCAGCTTAGGGACAGCTAAGTACGAGCAGTACTTC.

V is TRBV6-5 and J is TRBJ1-1; D gene uncertain. The CDR3 is 15 amino acids. Germline V lookup: CDR1 MNHEY, CDR2 SVGAGI. Trimming removed 0 bases from V and 1 base from J, with 9 bases in between. The DNA of the CDR3 is TGTGCCAGCAGTTACTCGGGCCAGGAGAACACTGAAGCTTTCTTT. Translation gives CASSYSGQENTEAFF.

The rearrangement uses TRBV20-1 and TRBJ2-5; D remains unclear. The germline CDR1 and CDR2 sequences are DFQATT and SNEGSKA (reference sequence). CDR3 size: 11 residues. Trimming cost V 5 bases and J 5 bases, with 9 bases left between them. This chain's CDR3 is CSAPSLETQYF. Written as DNA, the CDR3 is TGCAGTGCTCCCTCGCTGGAGACCCAGTACTTC.

The chain is built from TRBV6-4 and TRBJ1-2, with TRBD1 as a possible D gene (6 bases). The CDR3 has 13 amino acids. Trimming stripped 5 bases from V and 5 bases from J, with 12 bases between. From germline, CDR1 is MRHNA and CDR2 SNTAGT. The CDR3 sequence: CASSPTTGYGYTF. In nucleotides, the CDR3 is TGTGCCAGCAGTCCGACGACAGGTTATGGCTACACCTTC.

The V and J genes are TRBV5-1 and TRBJ2-6, with 7 bases matching TRBD1. This CDR3 has 17 amino acids. With 4 bases clipped from V and 2 bases from J, the junction kept 9 bases outside the gene matches. Per the germline V gene, CDR1 is SGHRS and CDR2 is YFSETQ. CDR3 in amino acids: CASSPRQGLTGANVLTF. As DNA, the CDR3 is TGCGCCAGCAGCCCGAGACAGGGTCTCACTGGGGCCAACGTCCTGACTTTC.

The genes are TRBV15 and TRBJ2-1; 7 bases line up with TRBD1. V trimming: 0 bases; J trimming: 4 bases; junction bases outside the gene matches: 3. This CDR3 spans 15 amino acids. Germline lookup yields CDR1 LNHNV and CDR2 YYDKDF (reference sequence). CDR3 region: CATSRDSGQYNEQFF. In DNA, the CDR3 is TGTGCCACCAGCAGAGATTCGGGACAGTACAATGAGCAGTTCTTC.

The table lists this clone with a count of one. Other DNA sequences within the sample encode an identical CDR3. The chain joins TRBV6-1 to TRBJ2-7, with unresolved D. The CDR3 runs to 12 residues. Germline values: CDR1 MNHNS, CDR2 SASEGT. Deletions cut 8 bases from V and 4 bases from J, with 12 bases between. The CDR3 DNA sequence: TGTGCCAGCCGGCGTGGAGATTACGAGCAGTACTTC. It encodes CASRRGDYEQYF.